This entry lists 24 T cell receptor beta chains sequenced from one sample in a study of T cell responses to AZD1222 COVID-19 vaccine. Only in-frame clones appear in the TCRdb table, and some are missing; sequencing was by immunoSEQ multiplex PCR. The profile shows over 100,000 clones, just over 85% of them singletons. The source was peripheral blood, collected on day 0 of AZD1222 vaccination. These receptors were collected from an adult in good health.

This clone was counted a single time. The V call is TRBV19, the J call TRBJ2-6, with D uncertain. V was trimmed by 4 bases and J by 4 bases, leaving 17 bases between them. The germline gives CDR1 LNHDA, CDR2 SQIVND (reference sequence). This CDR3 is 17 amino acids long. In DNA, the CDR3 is TGTGCCAGTAGTACAGATGGGCCCGTTTGGGGGGCCAACGTCCTGACTTTC. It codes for CASSTDGPVWGANVLTF.

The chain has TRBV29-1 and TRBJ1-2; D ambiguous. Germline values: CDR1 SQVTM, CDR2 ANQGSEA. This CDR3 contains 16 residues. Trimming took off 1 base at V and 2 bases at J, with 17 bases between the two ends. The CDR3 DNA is TGCAGCGTTGAAGGGCAAGTAGGAATGGCAAACTATGGCTACACCTTC. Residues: CSVEGQVGMANYGYTF.

The CDR3 nucleotides are TGTGCCAGCAGTTATGAGGGTCGAGTCTCCTACGAGCAGTACTTC. It codes for CASSYEGRVSYEQYF. This chain joins TRBV6-2 or TRBV6-3 and TRBJ2-7, with D perhaps TRBD2 (5 bases). CDR1 and CDR2 from the germline V gene are MNHEY and SVGEGT. The CDR3 is made up of 15 amino acids. V lost 3 bases and J 0 bases, leaving 12 bases between the germline ends.

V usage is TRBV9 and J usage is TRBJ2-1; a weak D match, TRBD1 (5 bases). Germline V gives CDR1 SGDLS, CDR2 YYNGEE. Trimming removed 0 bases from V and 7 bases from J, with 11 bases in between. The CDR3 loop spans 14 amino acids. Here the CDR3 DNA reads TGTGCCAGCAGCGTAGGGGCAGGGTGGAATGAGCAGTTCTTC. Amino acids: CASSVGAGWNEQFF.

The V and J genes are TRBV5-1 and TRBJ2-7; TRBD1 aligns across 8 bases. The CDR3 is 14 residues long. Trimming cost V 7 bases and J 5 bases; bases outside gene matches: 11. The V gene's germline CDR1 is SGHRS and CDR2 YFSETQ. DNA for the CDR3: TGCGCCAGCGGTCCGGGACAGGTGGAAAACGAGCAGTACTTC. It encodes CASGPGQVENEQYF.

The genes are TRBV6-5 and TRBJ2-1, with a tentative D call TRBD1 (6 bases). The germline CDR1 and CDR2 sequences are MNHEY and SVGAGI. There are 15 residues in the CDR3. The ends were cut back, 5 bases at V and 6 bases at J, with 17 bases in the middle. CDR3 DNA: TGTGCCAGCAGTCAGACAGGTCTGGCAAGCAATGAGCAGTTCTTC. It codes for CASSQTGLASNEQFF.

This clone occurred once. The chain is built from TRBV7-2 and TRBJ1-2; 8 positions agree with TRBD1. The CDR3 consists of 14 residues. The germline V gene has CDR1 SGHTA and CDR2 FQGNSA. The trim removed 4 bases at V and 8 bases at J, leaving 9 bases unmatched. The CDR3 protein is CASSYPGQVGGYTF. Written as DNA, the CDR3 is TGTGCCAGCAGCTACCCGGGACAGGTTGGCGGCTACACCTTC.

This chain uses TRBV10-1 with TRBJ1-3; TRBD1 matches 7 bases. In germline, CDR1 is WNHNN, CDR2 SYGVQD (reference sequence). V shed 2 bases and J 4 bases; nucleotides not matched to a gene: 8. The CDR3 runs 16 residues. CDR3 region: CASSEKRQGSGNTIYF. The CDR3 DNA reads TGCGCCAGCAGTGAGAAGCGACAGGGCTCGGGAAACACCATATATTTT.

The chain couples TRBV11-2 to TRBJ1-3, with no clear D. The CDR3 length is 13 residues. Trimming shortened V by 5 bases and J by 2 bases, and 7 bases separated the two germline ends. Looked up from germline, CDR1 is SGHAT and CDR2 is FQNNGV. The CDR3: CASSPYAGNTIYF. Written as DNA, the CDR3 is TGTGCCAGCAGCCCTTACGCTGGAAACACCATATATTTT. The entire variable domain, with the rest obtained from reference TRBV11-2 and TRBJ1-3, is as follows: EAGVAQSPRYKIIEKRQSVAFWCNPISGHATLYWYQQILGQGPKLLIQFQNNGVVDDSQLPKDRFSAERLKGVDSTLKIQPAKLEDSAVYLCASSPYAGNTIYFGEGSWLTVV.

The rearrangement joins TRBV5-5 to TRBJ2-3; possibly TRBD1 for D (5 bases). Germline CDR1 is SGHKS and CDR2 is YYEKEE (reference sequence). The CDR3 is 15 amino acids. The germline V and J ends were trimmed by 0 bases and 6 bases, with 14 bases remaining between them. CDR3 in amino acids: CASSLEGFDFDTQYF. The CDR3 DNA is TGTGCCAGCAGCTTGGAGGGGTTTGACTTCGATACGCAGTATTTT. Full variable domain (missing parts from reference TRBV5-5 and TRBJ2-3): DAGVTQSPTHLIKTRGQQVTLRCSPISGHKSVSWYQQVLGQGPQFIFQYYEKEERGRGNFPDRFSARQFPNYSSELNVNALLLGDSALYLCASSLEGFDFDTQYFGPGTRLTVL.

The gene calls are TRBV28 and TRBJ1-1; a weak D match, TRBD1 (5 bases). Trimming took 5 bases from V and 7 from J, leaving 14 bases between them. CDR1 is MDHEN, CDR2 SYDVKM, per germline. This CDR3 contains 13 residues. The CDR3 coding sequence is TGTGCCAGCAGTCCCTCCCCCAGGGTTGAAGCTTTCTTT. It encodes CASSPSPRVEAFF.

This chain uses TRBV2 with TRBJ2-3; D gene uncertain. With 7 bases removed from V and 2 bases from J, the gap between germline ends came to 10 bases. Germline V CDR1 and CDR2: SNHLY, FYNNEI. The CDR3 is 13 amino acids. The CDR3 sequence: CASKRTLTDTQYF. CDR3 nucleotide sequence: TGTGCCAGCAAAAGGACGCTCACAGATACGCAGTATTTT.

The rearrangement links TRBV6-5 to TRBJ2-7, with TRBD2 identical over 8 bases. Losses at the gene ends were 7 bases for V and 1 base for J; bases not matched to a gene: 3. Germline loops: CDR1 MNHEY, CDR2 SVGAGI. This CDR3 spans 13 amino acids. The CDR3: CASTPGGSYEQYF. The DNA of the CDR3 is TGTGCCAGCACCCCGGGAGGGTCCTACGAGCAGTACTTC.

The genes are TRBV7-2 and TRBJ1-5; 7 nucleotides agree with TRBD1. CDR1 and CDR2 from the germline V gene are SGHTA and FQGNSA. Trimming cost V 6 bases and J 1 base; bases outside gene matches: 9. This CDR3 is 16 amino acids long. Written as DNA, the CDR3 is TGTGCCAGCAGGCCTCAGGGACAGCTAAGCAATCAGCCCCAGCATTTT. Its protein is CASRPQGQLSNQPQHF.

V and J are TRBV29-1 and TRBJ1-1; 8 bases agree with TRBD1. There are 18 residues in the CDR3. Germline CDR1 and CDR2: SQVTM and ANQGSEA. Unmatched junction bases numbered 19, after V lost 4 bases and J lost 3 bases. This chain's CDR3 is CSVVPWALAGGADTEAFF. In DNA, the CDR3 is TGCAGCGTTGTCCCCTGGGCCCTGGCAGGGGGCGCGGACACTGAAGCTTTCTTT.

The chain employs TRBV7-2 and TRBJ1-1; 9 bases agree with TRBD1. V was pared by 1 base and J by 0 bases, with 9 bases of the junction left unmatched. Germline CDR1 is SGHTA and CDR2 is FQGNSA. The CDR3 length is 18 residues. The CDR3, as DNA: TGTGCCAGCAGCTTAGGCCCACAGGGGGCGCACATGAACACTGAAGCTTTCTTT. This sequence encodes CASSLGPQGAHMNTEAFF.

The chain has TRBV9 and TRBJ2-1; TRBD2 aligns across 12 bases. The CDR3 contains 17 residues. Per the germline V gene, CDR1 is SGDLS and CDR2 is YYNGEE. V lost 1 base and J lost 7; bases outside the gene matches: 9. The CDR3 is CASSVTSSGGAANEQFF. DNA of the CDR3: TGTGCCAGCAGCGTAACATCTAGCGGGGGGGCCGCGAATGAGCAGTTCTTC.

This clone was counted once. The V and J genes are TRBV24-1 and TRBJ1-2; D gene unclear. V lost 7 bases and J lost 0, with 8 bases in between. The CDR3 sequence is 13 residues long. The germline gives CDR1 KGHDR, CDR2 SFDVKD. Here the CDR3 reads CATSLHANYGYTF. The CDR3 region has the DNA TGTGCCACCAGCTTACATGCTAACTATGGCTACACCTTC.

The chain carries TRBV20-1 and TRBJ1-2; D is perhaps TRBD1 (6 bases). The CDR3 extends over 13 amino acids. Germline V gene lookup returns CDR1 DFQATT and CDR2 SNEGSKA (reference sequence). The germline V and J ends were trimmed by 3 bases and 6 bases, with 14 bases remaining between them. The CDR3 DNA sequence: TGCAGTGCTAGTAGGGGCCAGGGGCATGGCTACACCTTC. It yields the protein CSASRGQGHGYTF.

This chain's CDR3 is CASSTPTGTNTEAFF. The CDR3, as DNA: TGTGCCAGCAGCACACCGACAGGGACGAACACTGAAGCTTTCTTT. This rearrangement joins TRBV5-4 to TRBJ1-1; 7 bases fit TRBD1. Trimming at V came to 4 bases and at J to 1 base, leaving 7 bases not matched to a gene. Germline CDR1 is SGHNT and CDR2 is YYREEE (reference sequence). This CDR3 region has 15 residues.

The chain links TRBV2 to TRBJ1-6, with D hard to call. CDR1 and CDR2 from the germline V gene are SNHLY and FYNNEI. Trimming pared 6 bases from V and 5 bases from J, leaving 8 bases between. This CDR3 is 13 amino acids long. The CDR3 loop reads CASRPGDNSPLHF. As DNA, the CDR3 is TGTGCCAGCAGGCCCGGAGATAATTCACCCCTCCACTTT.

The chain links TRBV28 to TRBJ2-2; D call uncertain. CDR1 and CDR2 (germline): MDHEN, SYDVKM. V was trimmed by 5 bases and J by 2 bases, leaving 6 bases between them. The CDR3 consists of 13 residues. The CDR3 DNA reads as TGTGCCAGCAGTATCCTTAACACCGGGGAGCTGTTTTTT. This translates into CASSILNTGELFF.

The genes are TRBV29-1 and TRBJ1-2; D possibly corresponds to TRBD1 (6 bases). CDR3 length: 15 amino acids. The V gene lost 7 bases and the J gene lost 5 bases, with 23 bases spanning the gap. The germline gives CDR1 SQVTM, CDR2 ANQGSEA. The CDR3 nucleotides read TGCAGCGCCGAAAGGACAGACAGACCGGGGTATGGCTACACCTTC. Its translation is CSAERTDRPGYGYTF. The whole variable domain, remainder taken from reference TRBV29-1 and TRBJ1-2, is SAVISQKPSRDICQRGTSLTIQCQVDSQVTMMFWYRQQPGQSLTLIATANQGSEATYESGFVIDKFPISRPNLTFSTLTVSNMSPEDSSIYLCSAERTDRPGYGYTFGSGTRLTVV.

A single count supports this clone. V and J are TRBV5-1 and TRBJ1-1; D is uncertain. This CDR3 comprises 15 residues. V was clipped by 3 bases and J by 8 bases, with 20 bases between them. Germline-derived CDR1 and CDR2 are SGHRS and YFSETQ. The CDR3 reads CASSWRMGIGVEAFF. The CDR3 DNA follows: TGCGCCAGCAGCTGGCGGATGGGGATAGGTGTGGAAGCTTTCTTT.